What follows is one T cell receptor beta chain and its context. Antigen specificity is unknown. These data are taken from a study of CD8+ T cells in alopecia areata. Findings of the study overall: There was only one nonresponder, so it was unclear how baseline CD8+ expansion relates to response. Higher clonality and more expanded CD8+ clones appeared in lesional than normal scalp. Many expanded lesional clones persisted during tofacitinib (in both scalp and blood).

V gave up 0 bases and J gave up 10 bases, with 15 bases separating them. From germline, CDR1 is SEHNR and CDR2 FQNEAQ (reference sequence). The CDR3 runs to 14 residues. Sequencing used cDNA as its template, made by extracting RNA and reverse transcribing it. The protocol was immunoSEQ multiplex PCR, while the TCRdb copy is restricted to in-frame clones and leaves out a portion. The table lists around 120,000 clones, less than 75% of them singletons. The treatment is: oral pan-JAK inhibitor, 5-10 mg twice daily. The TCR was taken from a human donor with alopecia areata. Sequenced material: CD8+ T cells sorted from blood, taken at week 4, from a patient treated with tofacitinib. The chain combines TRBV7-9 with TRBJ1-2; D is uncertain. The CDR3: CASSLALFGVDYTF. The CDR3 DNA follows: TGTGCCAGCAGCTTAGCTCTTTTCGGGGTGGACTACACCTTC.